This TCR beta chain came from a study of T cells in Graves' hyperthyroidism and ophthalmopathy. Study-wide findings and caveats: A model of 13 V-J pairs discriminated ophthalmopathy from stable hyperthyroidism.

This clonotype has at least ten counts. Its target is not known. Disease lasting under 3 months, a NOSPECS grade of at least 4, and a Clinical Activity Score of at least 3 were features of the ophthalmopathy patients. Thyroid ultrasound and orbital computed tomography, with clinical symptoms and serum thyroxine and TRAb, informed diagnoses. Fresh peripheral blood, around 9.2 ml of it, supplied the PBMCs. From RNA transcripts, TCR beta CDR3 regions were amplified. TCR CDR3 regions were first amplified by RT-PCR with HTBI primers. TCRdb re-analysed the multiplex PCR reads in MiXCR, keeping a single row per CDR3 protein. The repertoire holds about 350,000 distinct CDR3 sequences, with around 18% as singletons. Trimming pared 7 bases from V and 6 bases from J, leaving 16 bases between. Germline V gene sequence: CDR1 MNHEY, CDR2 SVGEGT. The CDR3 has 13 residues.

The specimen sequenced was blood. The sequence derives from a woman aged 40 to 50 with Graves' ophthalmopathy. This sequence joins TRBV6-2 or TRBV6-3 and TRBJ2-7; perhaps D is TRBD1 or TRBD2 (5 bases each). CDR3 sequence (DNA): TGTGCCAGCACCCCCGGTCCCGGGGCCGAGCAGTACTTC. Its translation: CASTPGPGAEQYF.